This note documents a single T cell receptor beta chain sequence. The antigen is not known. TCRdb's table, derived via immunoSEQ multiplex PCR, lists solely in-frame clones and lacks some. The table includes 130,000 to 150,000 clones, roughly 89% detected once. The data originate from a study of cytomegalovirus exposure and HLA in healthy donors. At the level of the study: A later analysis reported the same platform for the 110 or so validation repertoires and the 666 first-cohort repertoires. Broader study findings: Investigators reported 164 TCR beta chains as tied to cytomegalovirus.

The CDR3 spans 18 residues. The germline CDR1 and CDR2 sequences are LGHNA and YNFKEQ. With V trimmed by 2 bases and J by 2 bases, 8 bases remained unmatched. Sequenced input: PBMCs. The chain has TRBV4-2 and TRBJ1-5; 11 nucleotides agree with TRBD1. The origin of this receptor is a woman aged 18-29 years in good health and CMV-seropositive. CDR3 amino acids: CASSQRTGGDQRNQPQHF. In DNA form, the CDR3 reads TGTGCCAGCAGCCAACGGACAGGGGGCGACCAACGCAATCAGCCCCAGCATTTT.